The 27 T cell receptor beta chains presented below share a single source sample, sequenced in a study of cytomegalovirus exposure and HLA in healthy donors. In the PCR, 60 Vbeta and 13 Jbeta primers were used. The method was immunoSEQ multiplex PCR; TCRdb's version includes in-frame clones alone and lacks a portion of them. The profile shows under 250,000 clones, about 81% of them singletons. The sequenced sample consisted of PBMCs. Receptors were obtained from a man aged 35-49 years in good health and CMV-seropositive.

J is TRBJ1-4 and V is TRBV7-2, with 12 bases fitting TRBD1. V was pared by 4 bases and J by 5 bases, with 5 bases of the junction left unmatched. From germline, CDR1 is SGHTA and CDR2 FQGNSA. The CDR3 consists of 16 residues. In nucleotides, the CDR3 is TGTGCCAGCAGCTCGGGACAGGGGGCGGGGAATGAAAAACTGTTTTTT. Encoded protein: CASSSGQGAGNEKLFF.

The chain has TRBV27 and TRBJ2-7, with D hard to call. This CDR3 spans 11 amino acids. The V end lost 6 bases, the J end lost 6 bases, and 9 bases lay between the germline ends. Germline V gene sequence: CDR1 MNHEY, CDR2 SMNVEV (reference sequence). CDR3 region: CASRFGGEQYF. CDR3 DNA sequence: TGTGCCAGCAGGTTTGGCGGCGAGCAGTACTTC.

The table lists this clone with a count of one. The rearrangement links TRBV5-1 to TRBJ1-1, with unresolved D. The CDR3 totals 13 residues. The germline CDR1 and CDR2 sequences are SGHRS and YFSETQ. Trimming left V 4 bases short and J 1 base short, with 8 bases between. CDR3 in amino acids: CASSLSRNTEAFF. The CDR3 region has the DNA TGCGCCAGCAGCCTAAGTAGGAACACTGAAGCTTTCTTT. The entire variable domain, with the rest obtained from reference TRBV5-1 and TRBJ1-1, is as follows: KAGVTQTPRYLIKTRGQQVTLSCSPISGHRSVSWYQQTPGQGLQFLFEYFSETQRNKGNFPGRFSGRQFSNSRSEMNVSTLELGDSALYLCASSLSRNTEAFFGQGTRLTVV.

The chain recombines TRBV6-1 with TRBJ1-3; D gene ambiguous. The CDR3 extends over 13 amino acids. Germline V gene lookup returns CDR1 MNHNS and CDR2 SASEGT. The germline V and J ends were trimmed by 2 bases and 2 bases, with 4 bases remaining between them. The CDR3 sequence: CASSEITGNTIYF. Here the CDR3 DNA reads TGTGCCAGCAGTGAAATCACTGGAAACACCATATATTTT.

The gene calls are TRBV6-5 and TRBJ2-5; no clear D gene. CDR1 MNHEY and CDR2 SVGAGI come from the germline V gene. This CDR3 comprises 14 residues. V lost 3 bases and J lost 2, with 10 bases in between. CDR3 sequence (DNA): TGTGCCAGCAGTTATAACAGATATCAAGAGACCCAGTACTTC. The encoded protein is CASSYNRYQETQYF.

The chain carries TRBV11-3 and TRBJ2-5; D is uncertain. Per germline, CDR1 SGHNT and CDR2 YENEEA. This CDR3 comprises 14 residues. V was shortened by 0 bases and J by 2 bases, with 7 bases between the two germline ends. CDR3 bases: TGTGCCAGCAGCTTAGACCAGGAACAAGAGACCCAGTACTTC. It translates to CASSLDQEQETQYF. The full variable domain, rest sourced from reference TRBV11-3 and TRBJ2-5, is EAGVVQSPRYKIIEKKQPVAFWCNPISGHNTLYWYLQNLGQGPELLIRYENEEAVDDSQLPKDRFSAERLKGVDSTLKIQPAELGDSAVYLCASSLDQEQETQYFGPGTRLLVL.

The chain couples TRBV30 to TRBJ2-7; D not resolved. Germline CDR1 GTSNPN, CDR2 SVGIG (reference sequence). The CDR3 consists of 12 residues. The ends were cut back, 0 bases at V and 5 bases at J, with 8 bases in the middle. CDR3 DNA: TGTGCCTGGAGTGTAGTAGTTAACGAGCAGTACTTC. Amino acids: CAWSVVVNEQYF. Supplemented by reference TRBV30 and TRBJ2-7, the full variable domain reads SQTIHQWPATLVQPVGSPLSLECTVEGTSNPNLYWYRQAAGRGLQLLFYSVGIGQISSEVPQNLSASRPQDRQFILSSKKLLLSDSGFYLCAWSVVVNEQYFGPGTRLTVT.

The chain couples TRBV6-5 to TRBJ2-2, with TRBD2 matching 8 bases. Germline V gene sequence: CDR1 MNHEY, CDR2 SVGAGI. The CDR3 extends over 15 amino acids. The CDR3 nucleotides read TGTGTCCCGGGGAAACGGGAGGGCCGATCCGGGGAGCTGTTTTTT. It specifies CVPGKREGRSGELFF.

The chain has TRBV10-3 and TRBJ1-5; D is perhaps TRBD1 (5 bases). V lost 6 bases and J lost 2, with 11 bases in between. The CDR3 has 14 amino acids. Germline V gene lookup returns CDR1 ENHRY and CDR2 SYGVKD. The CDR3 reads CAISQGFGNQPQHF. The DNA for the CDR3 is TGTGCCATCAGCCAGGGTTTCGGCAATCAGCCCCAGCATTTT.

The CDR3 sequence: CASSSRDRVLTDTQYF. CDR3 nucleotide sequence: TGTGCCAGCAGCTCCCGGGACAGGGTGTTGACAGATACGCAGTATTTT. V and J are TRBV5-4 and TRBJ2-3, with TRBD1 matching over 9 bases. Germline V lookup: CDR1 SGHNT, CDR2 YYREEE (reference sequence). With 3 bases clipped from V and 3 bases from J, the junction kept 8 bases outside the gene matches. The CDR3 contains 16 residues.

DNA for the CDR3: TGTGCCAGCACACCCGGGGTGGGAACCTCCTACGAGCAGTACGTC. Its translation is CASTPGVGTSYEQYV. The V and J genes are TRBV5-6 and TRBJ2-7; perhaps TRBD2 as D (5 bases). CDR1 is SGHDT, CDR2 YYEEEE, per germline. The CDR3 loop spans 15 amino acids. V was cut by 6 bases and J by 0 bases, with 16 bases left in between.

The chain carries TRBV6-6 and TRBJ1-2, with TRBD1 identical over 8 bases. The V gene's germline CDR1 is MNHNY and CDR2 SVGAGI (reference sequence). The CDR3 runs to 14 residues. V lost 6 bases, J lost 6 bases, and 9 bases stayed unmatched. The chain's CDR3 is CASRVTGVENGYTF. The CDR3 DNA follows: TGTGCCAGCAGGGTGACAGGGGTCGAAAATGGCTACACCTTC.

The chain uses TRBV27 and TRBJ2-6; D remains ambiguous. Trimming shortened V by 4 bases and J by 0 bases, and 4 bases separated the two germline ends. Per the germline V gene, CDR1 is MNHEY and CDR2 is SMNVEV (reference sequence). CDR3 length: 14 amino acids. The CDR3 loop is CASSSSSGANVLTF. The CDR3 nucleotides are TGTGCCAGCAGTTCCAGCTCTGGGGCCAACGTCCTGACTTTC.

The chain recombines TRBV27 with TRBJ1-2; no clear D. This CDR3 has 17 residues. The V gene's germline CDR1 is MNHEY and CDR2 SMNVEV (reference sequence). Trimming took off 0 bases at V and 7 bases at J, with 21 bases between the two ends. The CDR3 bases are TGTGCCAGCAGTTTATCGAGTTCAACCCTCCACCCAATTGGCTACACCTTC. It encodes CASSLSSSTLHPIGYTF.

For the CDR3, the DNA is TGTGCCAGCAGCCCGGAGACTAGCGGGAGGTGGCAGTTCTTC. It translates to CASSPETSGRWQFF. V and J are TRBV11-2 and TRBJ2-1, with 13 bases that match TRBD2. The V gene end was trimmed by 5 bases and the J gene end by 12 bases; junction bases not matched to a gene: 7. CDR1 SGHAT and CDR2 FQNNGV come from the germline V gene. The CDR3 consists of 14 residues.

This clone counts as medium-sized. The chain recombines TRBV27 with TRBJ1-1; 11 nucleotides align to TRBD1. The CDR3 covers 14 residues. The ends lost 6 bases at V and 5 bases at J; junction bases unmatched: 5. Germline V gene sequence: CDR1 MNHEY, CDR2 SMNVEV (reference sequence). CDR3 protein: CASRGQGGQTEAFF. In nucleotides, the CDR3 is TGTGCCAGCAGGGGACAGGGGGGACAAACTGAAGCTTTCTTT.

This chain joins TRBV15 and TRBJ2-2, with 7 bases identical to TRBD2. The V gene end was trimmed by 0 bases and the J gene end by 5 bases; junction bases not matched to a gene: 6. Germline loops: CDR1 LNHNV, CDR2 YYDKDF (reference sequence). CDR3 length: 16 residues. In DNA form, the CDR3 reads TGTGCCACCAGCAGAGATCTCTTGGGGGGGACCGGGGAGCTGTTTTTT. Protein sequence: CATSRDLLGGTGELFF.

This clone was found a few times. The chain combines TRBV5-1 with TRBJ2-5; 9 positions agree with TRBD1. The junction had 9 bases not matched to a gene; V was cut back by 4 bases and J by 5 bases. This CDR3 comprises 15 residues. Germline CDR1 SGHRS, CDR2 YFSETQ. CDR3 residues: CASSAGTGNSETQYF. The CDR3 DNA follows: TGCGCCAGCAGCGCCGGGACAGGGAATAGCGAGACCCAGTACTTC.

This clone has only a few counts. V gene TRBV7-8 combines with J gene TRBJ2-7; TRBD2 agrees at 11 bases. Germline CDR1 SGHVS, CDR2 FQNEAQ. The CDR3 consists of 15 residues. The trim removed 3 bases at V and 2 bases at J, leaving 3 bases unmatched. In DNA, the CDR3 is TGTGCCAGCAGCTTTGGGACTAGCGGAACCTACGAGCAGTACTTC. This gives the protein CASSFGTSGTYEQYF.

The chain has TRBV29-1 and TRBJ2-5, with a tentative D call TRBD2 (7 bases). The V and J ends lost 6 bases and 2 bases respectively, with 16 bases between them. This CDR3 is built from 14 residues. Germline V CDR1 and CDR2: SQVTM, ANQGSEA. The CDR3 loop reads CSVRDTGGQETQYF. CDR3 nucleotide sequence: TGCAGCGTGCGGGACACCGGGGGGCAAGAGACCCAGTACTTC. The complete variable domain, with remaining parts taken from reference TRBV29-1 and TRBJ2-5, reads SAVISQKPSRDICQRGTSLTIQCQVDSQVTMMFWYRQQPGQSLTLIATANQGSEATYESGFVIDKFPISRPNLTFSTLTVSNMSPEDSSIYLCSVRDTGGQETQYFGPGTRLLVL.

V usage is TRBV9 and J usage is TRBJ2-7, with a possible D match to TRBD2 (5 bases). CDR3 length: 13 amino acids. The germline gives CDR1 SGDLS, CDR2 YYNGEE. V was shortened by 7 bases and J by 5 bases, with 16 bases between the two germline ends. CDR3 loop: CASSRGRSDEQYV. In nucleotides, the CDR3 is TGTGCCAGCTCCCGGGGAAGGAGTGACGAGCAGTACGTC.

V gene TRBV6-1 combines with J gene TRBJ1-2; D is perhaps TRBD1 (6 bases). In germline, CDR1 is MNHNS, CDR2 SASEGT. Between the trimmed V and J ends, which lost 2 bases and 4 bases, there was a span of 14 bases. The CDR3 runs 15 residues. The CDR3 DNA reads as TGTGCCAGCAGTGAACCCGAGGGCAGGGGCTATGGCTACACCTTC. It encodes CASSEPEGRGYGYTF.

The chain has TRBV6-1 and TRBJ1-1; tentative D call: TRBD1 (5 bases). The CDR3 runs to 14 residues. The V and J ends lost 7 bases and 3 bases respectively, with 15 bases between them. CDR1 is MNHNS and CDR2 is SASEGT in the germline V gene. The CDR3 protein is CASKGIRGDTEAFF. For the CDR3, the DNA is TGTGCCAGCAAGGGGATAAGGGGTGACACTGAAGCTTTCTTT.

The chain recombines TRBV6-5 with TRBJ2-7; D is uncertain. The V gene's germline CDR1 is MNHEY and CDR2 SVGAGI. The CDR3 covers 15 residues. V lost 0 bases, J lost 0 bases, and 9 bases lay in between. CDR3 coding DNA: TGTGCCAGCAGTTACTCGGGCGCGTTCTCCTACGAGCAGTACTTC. Translated, it gives CASSYSGAFSYEQYF.

The chain combines TRBV4-1 with TRBJ2-3; D is possibly TRBD2 (5 bases). The germline V gene has CDR1 MGHRA and CDR2 YSYEKL. This CDR3 comprises 15 residues. V was clipped by 1 base and J by 7 bases, with 15 bases between them. The CDR3 reads CASSQAGIGKNTQYF. The CDR3 DNA sequence: TGCGCCAGCAGCCAAGCGGGGATAGGGAAGAATACGCAGTATTTT.

The V call is TRBV29-1, the J call TRBJ1-2; 8 nucleotides agree with TRBD1. This CDR3 is 13 amino acids long. V lost 4 bases, J lost 8 bases, and 9 bases stayed unmatched. The V gene's germline CDR1 is SQVTM and CDR2 ANQGSEA. The CDR3 sequence: CSVGMGQAQGYTF. The CDR3 DNA is TGCAGCGTTGGTATGGGACAGGCCCAAGGCTACACCTTC.

The rearrangement joins TRBV7-9 to TRBJ2-1; TRBD2 agrees at 8 bases. Trimming at V came to 3 bases and at J to 5 bases, leaving 12 bases not matched to a gene. This CDR3 comprises 17 residues. The germline V gene has CDR1 SEHNR and CDR2 FQNEAQ (reference sequence). The CDR3 DNA follows: TGTGCCAGCAGCTTTGGCGGGAGGACCAATTGGGACAATGAGCAGTTCTTC. It translates to CASSFGGRTNWDNEQFF.